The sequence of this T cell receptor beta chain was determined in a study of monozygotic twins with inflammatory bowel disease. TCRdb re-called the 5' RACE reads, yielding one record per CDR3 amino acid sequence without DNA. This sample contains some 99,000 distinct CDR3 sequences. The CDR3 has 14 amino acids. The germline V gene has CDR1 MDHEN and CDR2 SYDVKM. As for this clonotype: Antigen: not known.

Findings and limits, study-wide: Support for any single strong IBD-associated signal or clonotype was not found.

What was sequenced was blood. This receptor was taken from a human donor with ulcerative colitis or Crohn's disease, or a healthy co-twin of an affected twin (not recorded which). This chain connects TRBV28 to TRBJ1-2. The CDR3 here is CASSPSLTHYGYTF.